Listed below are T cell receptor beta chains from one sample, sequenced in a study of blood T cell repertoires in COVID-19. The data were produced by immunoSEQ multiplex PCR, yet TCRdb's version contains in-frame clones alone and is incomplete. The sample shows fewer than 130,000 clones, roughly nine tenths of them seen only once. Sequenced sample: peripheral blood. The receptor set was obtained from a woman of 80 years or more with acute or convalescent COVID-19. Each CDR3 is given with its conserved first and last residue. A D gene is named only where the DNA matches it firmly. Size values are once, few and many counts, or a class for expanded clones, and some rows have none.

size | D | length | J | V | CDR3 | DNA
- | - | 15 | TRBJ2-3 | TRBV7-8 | CASSFSPRRADTQYF | TGTGCCAGCAGCTTTTCTCCCCGTCGTGCAGATACGCAGTATTTT
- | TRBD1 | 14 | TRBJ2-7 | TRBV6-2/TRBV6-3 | CASSNSDRGREQYF | TGTGCCAGCAGCAATTCAGACAGGGGGCGGGAGCAGTACTTC
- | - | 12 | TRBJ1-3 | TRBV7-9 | CASSTIGNTIYF | TGTGCCAGCAGCACAATAGGAAACACCATATATTTT
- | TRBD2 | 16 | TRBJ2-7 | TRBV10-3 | CAIKKGPGLASYEQYF | TGTGCCATCAAAAAGGGACCGGGACTAGCTTCCTACGAGCAGTACTTC
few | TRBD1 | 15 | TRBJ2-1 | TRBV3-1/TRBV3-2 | CASSQEGYRDRDLFF | TGTGCCAGCAGCCAAGAAGGATACCGGGACAGGGACCTATTCTTC
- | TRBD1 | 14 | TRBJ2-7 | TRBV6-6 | CASSYPTGEYEQYF | TGTGCCAGCAGTTACCCGACAGGGGAGTACGAGCAGTACTTC
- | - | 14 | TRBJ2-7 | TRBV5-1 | CASSLDTNSYEQYF | TGCGCCAGCAGCTTGGACACCAACTCCTACGAGCAGTACTTC
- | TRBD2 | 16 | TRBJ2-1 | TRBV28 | CASSFLAGGFYNEQFF | TGTGCCAGCAGTTTCCTTGCCGGGGGGTTCTACAATGAGCAGTTCTTC
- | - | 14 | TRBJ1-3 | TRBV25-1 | CASYGTGTGNTIYF | TGTGCCAGCTACGGAACAGGGACCGGAAACACCATATATTTT
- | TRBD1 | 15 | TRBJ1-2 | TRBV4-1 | CASSQRTGDGYGYTF | TGCGCCAGCAGCCAAAGGACAGGGGATGGCTATGGCTACACCTTC
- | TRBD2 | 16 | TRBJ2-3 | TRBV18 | CASSPRSGGGVDTQYF | TGTGCCAGCTCACCAAGAAGCGGGGGAGGTGTAGATACGCAGTATTTT
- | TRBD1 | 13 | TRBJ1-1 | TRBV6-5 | CASSPRTGHEAFF | TGTGCCAGCAGTCCCCGGACAGGCCATGAAGCTTTCTTT
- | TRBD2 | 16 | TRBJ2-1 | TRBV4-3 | CASSQRTGGPYNEQFF | TGCGCCAGCAGCCAAAGGACGGGGGGGCCCTACAATGAGCAGTTCTTC
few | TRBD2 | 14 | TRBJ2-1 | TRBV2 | CASTREGFYNEQFF | TGTGCCAGCACCCGGGAGGGCTTCTACAATGAGCAGTTCTTC
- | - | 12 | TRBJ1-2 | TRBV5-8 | CASSETNYGYTF | TGTGCCAGCAGCGAGACTAACTATGGCTACACCTTC
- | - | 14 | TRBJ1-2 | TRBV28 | CASRPTGLSYGYTF | TGTGCCAGCAGACCAACGGGACTAAGCTATGGCTACACCTTC
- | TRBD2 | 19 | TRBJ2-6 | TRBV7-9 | CASSRDLAGASSGANVLTF | TGTGCCAGCAGTCGCGACCTAGCGGGGGCGAGCTCTGGGGCCAACGTCCTGACTTTC
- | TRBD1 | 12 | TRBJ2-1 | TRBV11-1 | CASSPDRNEQFF | TGTGCCAGCAGCCCGGACAGGAATGAGCAGTTCTTC
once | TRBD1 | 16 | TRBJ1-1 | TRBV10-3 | CAISEAGTGRATEAFF | TGTGCCATCAGTGAGGCCGGGACAGGGCGCGCCACTGAAGCTTTCTTT
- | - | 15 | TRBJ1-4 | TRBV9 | CASSAQLATNEKLFF | TGTGCCAGCAGCGCCCAACTTGCAACTAATGAAAAACTGTTTTTT
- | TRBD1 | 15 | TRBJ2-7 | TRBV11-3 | CASSSKGQGADEQYF | TGTGCCAGCAGCTCAAAGGGACAGGGGGCAGACGAGCAGTACTTC
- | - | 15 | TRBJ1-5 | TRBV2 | CASNDQGHSNQPQHF | TGTGCCAGCAACGATCAGGGTCATAGCAATCAGCCCCAGCATTTT
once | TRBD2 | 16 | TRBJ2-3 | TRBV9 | CASSVGLAGGWDTQYF | TGTGCCAGCAGCGTAGGGCTAGCGGGGGGTTGGGATACGCAGTATTTT
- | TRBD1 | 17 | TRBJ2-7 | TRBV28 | CASSLPRRGHVPNEQYF | TGTGCCAGCAGTTTACCCCGTAGGGGGCATGTCCCAAACGAGCAGTACTTC
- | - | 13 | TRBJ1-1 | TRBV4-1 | CASSQDDYTEAFF | TGCGCCAGCAGCCAAGATGACTATACTGAAGCTTTCTTT
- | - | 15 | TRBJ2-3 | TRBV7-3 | CASSLGGLVTDTQYF | TGTGCCAGCAGCTTGGGGGGGCTCGTCACAGATACGCAGTATTTT
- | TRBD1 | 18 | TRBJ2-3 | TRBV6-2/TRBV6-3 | CASSYFPGQTIFTDTQYF | TGTGCCAGCAGTTACTTCCCGGGACAGACAATTTTCACAGATACGCAGTATTTT
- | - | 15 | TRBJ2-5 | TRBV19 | CASSIDTTGQETQYF | TGTGCCAGTAGTATAGATACAACGGGCCAAGAGACCCAGTACTTC